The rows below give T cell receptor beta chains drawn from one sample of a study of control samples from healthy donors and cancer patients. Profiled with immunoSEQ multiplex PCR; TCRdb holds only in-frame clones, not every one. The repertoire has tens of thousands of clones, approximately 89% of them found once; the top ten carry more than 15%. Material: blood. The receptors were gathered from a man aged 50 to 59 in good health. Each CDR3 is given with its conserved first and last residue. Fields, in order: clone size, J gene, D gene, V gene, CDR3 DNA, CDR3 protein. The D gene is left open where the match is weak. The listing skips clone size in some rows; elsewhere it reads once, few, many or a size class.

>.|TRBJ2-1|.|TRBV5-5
TGTGCCAGCAGTTTTCAGCGGCTGAGCTCCTACAATGAGCAGTTCTTC
CASSFQRLSSYNEQFF
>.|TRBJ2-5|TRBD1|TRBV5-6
TGTGCCAGCACCTCGACAGGGACGCAGGAGACCCAGTACTTC
CASTSTGTQETQYF
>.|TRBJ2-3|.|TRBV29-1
TGCAGCGGCGGAGGGGGGACCTCCGGGCCCTCCGATACGCAGTATTTT
CSGGGGTSGPSDTQYF
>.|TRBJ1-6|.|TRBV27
TGTGCCAGCAGTTCCCTGCCAGGGTTTGTGTCACCCCTCCACTTT
CASSSLPGFVSPLHF
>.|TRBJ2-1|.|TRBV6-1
TGTGCCAGCAGTGAGCTCGAATACAATGAGCAGTTCTTC
CASSELEYNEQFF
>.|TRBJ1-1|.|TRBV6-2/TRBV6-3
TGTGCCAGCAGCCTCCGGGAGAACACTGAAGCTTTCTTT
CASSLRENTEAFF
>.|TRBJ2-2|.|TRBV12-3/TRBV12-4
TGTGCCAGCAGTTACACCGGGGAGCTGTTTTTT
CASSYTGELFF
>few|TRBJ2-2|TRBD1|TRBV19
TGTGCCAGTAGTATATTCCGGGACAGGGGTGCCGGGGAGCTGTTTTTT
CASSIFRDRGAGELFF
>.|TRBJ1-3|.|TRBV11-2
TGTGCCAGCAGCTTAGTAGCCGGACAGCTTTCTGGAAACACCATATATTTT
CASSLVAGQLSGNTIYF
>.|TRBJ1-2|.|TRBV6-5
TGTGCCAGCAGTTTCACCGGGGCGGGAGGCTACACCTTC
CASSFTGAGGYTF
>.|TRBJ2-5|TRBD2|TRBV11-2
TGTGCCAGCAGCCCGGGGGGGAGGCAGACCCAGTACTTC
CASSPGGRQTQYF
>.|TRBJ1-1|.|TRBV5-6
TGTGCCAGCAGCTCGACTAGCCGGCCTGAAGCTTTCTTT
CASSSTSRPEAFF